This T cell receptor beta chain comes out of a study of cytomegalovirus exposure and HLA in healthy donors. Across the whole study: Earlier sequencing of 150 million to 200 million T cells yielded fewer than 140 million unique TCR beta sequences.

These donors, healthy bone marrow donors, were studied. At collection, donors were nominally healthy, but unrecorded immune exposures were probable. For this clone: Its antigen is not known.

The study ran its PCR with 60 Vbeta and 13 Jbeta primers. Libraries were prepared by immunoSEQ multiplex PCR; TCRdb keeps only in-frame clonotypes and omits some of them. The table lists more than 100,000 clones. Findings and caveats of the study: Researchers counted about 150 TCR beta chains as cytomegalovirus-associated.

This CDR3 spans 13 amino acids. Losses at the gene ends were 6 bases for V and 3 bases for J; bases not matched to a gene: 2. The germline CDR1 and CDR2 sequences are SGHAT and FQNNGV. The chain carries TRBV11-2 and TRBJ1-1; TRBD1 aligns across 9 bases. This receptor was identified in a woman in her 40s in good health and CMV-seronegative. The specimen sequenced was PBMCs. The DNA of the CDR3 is TGTGCCAGCAGGGGACAGGGATACACTGAAGCTTTCTTT. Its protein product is CASRGQGYTEAFF.